These 20 T cell receptor beta chains share one sample of origin, sequenced in a study of blood T cell repertoires in COVID-19. The protocol was immunoSEQ multiplex PCR, while the TCRdb copy is restricted to in-frame clones and leaves out a portion. Altogether 250,000 or so clones are present, approximately 90% being singletons, with the ten largest covering roughly 2.8%. Specimen: PBMCs or T cells enriched from blood (not recorded which). These receptors were collected from a man aged 35-49 years who had been exposed to COVID-19.

In this sample, this clone turned up once. The V call is TRBV14, the J call TRBJ1-6, with TRBD1 matching 7 bases. Germline V gene sequence: CDR1 SGHDN, CDR2 FVKESK. This CDR3 has 15 residues. Trimming took 4 bases from V and 8 from J; bases not matched to a gene: 8. The chain's CDR3 is CASSLFGTDHSPLHF. The DNA for the CDR3 is TGTGCCAGCAGCCTATTCGGGACAGACCATTCACCCCTCCACTTT.

V is TRBV5-1 and J is TRBJ1-2, with D maybe TRBD1 (6 bases). The CDR3 has 14 residues. The V and J ends lost 4 bases and 2 bases respectively, with 12 bases between them. Germline-derived CDR1 and CDR2 are SGHRS and YFSETQ. CDR3 nucleotide sequence: TGCGCCAGCAGCCCGGACAGACCAAACTATGGCTACACCTTC. Translated, it gives CASSPDRPNYGYTF.

This chain connects TRBV19 to TRBJ1-5; D not certain. CDR1 is LNHDA and CDR2 is SQIVND in the germline V gene (reference sequence). Trimming took off 8 bases at V and 1 base at J, with 12 bases between the two ends. The CDR3 runs 14 residues. The CDR3 region has the DNA TGTGCCAGTCATGTGGGCTCGAGCAATCAGCCCCAGCATTTT. As protein: CASHVGSSNQPQHF.

The V call is TRBV28, the J call TRBJ1-2; D is unresolved. V shed 5 bases and J shed 1 base, with 11 bases lying between them. CDR3 length: 14 residues. The germline gives CDR1 MDHEN, CDR2 SYDVKM. For the CDR3, the DNA is TGTGCCAGCAGTGCCGCGAGTATTAACTATGGCTACACCTTC. It translates to CASSAASINYGYTF.

V usage is TRBV27 and J usage is TRBJ1-3; D gene ambiguous. The germline gives CDR1 MNHEY, CDR2 SMNVEV (reference sequence). There are 14 residues in the CDR3. Deletions cut 4 bases from V and 0 bases from J, with 7 bases between. CDR3 nucleotides: TGTGCCAGCAGTTCGGTCGTCTCTGGAAACACCATATATTTT. Its protein is CASSSVVSGNTIYF.

The chain combines TRBV5-6 with TRBJ2-7, with a possible D match to TRBD1 (6 bases). The germline V gene has CDR1 SGHDT and CDR2 YYEEEE. This CDR3 comprises 14 residues. Trimming removed 2 bases from V and 5 bases from J, with 14 bases in between. CDR3: CASSFGTKSHEQYF. DNA of the CDR3: TGTGCCAGCAGCTTCGGGACAAAATCCCACGAGCAGTACTTC.

The rearrangement joins TRBV19 to TRBJ2-7; D gene unclear. Germline-derived CDR1 and CDR2 are LNHDA and SQIVND (reference sequence). V lost 6 bases and J 3 bases, leaving 12 bases between the germline ends. The CDR3 has 13 amino acids. The CDR3 bases are TGTGCCAGTAGACAATCCGCAGGCTACGAGCAGTACTTC. Encoded protein: CASRQSAGYEQYF. Complete variable domain (other parts from reference TRBV19 and TRBJ2-7): DGGITQSPKYLFRKEGQNVTLSCEQNLNHDAMYWYRQDPGQGLRLIYYSQIVNDFQKGDIAEGYSVSREKKESFPLTVTSAQKNPTAFYLCASRQSAGYEQYFGPGTRLTVT.

The V call is TRBV27, the J call TRBJ2-3; 9 bases match TRBD1. This CDR3 has 17 residues. The J segment lost 2 bases and the V segment lost 3 bases, leaving 9 bases of the junction unmatched. Germline V lookup: CDR1 MNHEY, CDR2 SMNVEV (reference sequence). For the CDR3, the DNA is TGTGCCAGCAGTTTCATCCCGGGACAGGGCTTCACAGATACGCAGTATTTT. Its translation: CASSFIPGQGFTDTQYF.

The chain recombines TRBV6-2 or TRBV6-3 with TRBJ1-1, with 8 positions matching TRBD1. Germline V gene data show CDR1 as MNHEY and CDR2 as SVGEGT. This CDR3 comprises 18 residues. The trim removed 0 bases at V and 0 bases at J, leaving 9 bases unmatched. CDR3 protein: CASSYSTMRQGMNTEAFF. CDR3 in DNA: TGTGCCAGCAGTTACTCTACAATGAGACAGGGGATGAACACTGAAGCTTTCTTT.

The gene calls are TRBV27 and TRBJ2-7; TRBD2 agrees at 8 bases. Germline assignment: CDR1 MNHEY and CDR2 SMNVEV (reference sequence). The CDR3 has 14 residues. After removal of 4 bases from V and 4 bases from J, the junction contained 6 bases not matched to a gene. CDR3 coding DNA: TGTGCCAGCAGTTCAGCGGGAGTTTCTTACGAGCAGTACTTC. Encoded protein: CASSSAGVSYEQYF.

The chain recombines TRBV27 with TRBJ1-1, with 9 bases fitting TRBD1. CDR3 length: 13 residues. J lost 4 bases, V lost 8 bases, and 5 bases had no gene match. Germline V gene lookup returns CDR1 MNHEY and CDR2 SMNVEV (reference sequence). The CDR3 is CASSRQGGTEAFF. Written as DNA, the CDR3 is TGTGCCAGCTCCAGACAGGGGGGCACTGAAGCTTTCTTT.

The rearrangement joins TRBV5-1 to TRBJ2-1; D unresolved. The CDR3 is 12 residues long. Germline lookup yields CDR1 SGHRS and CDR2 YFSETQ. V lost 0 bases and J 5 bases, leaving 3 bases between the germline ends. The CDR3 bases are TGCGCCAGCAGCTTGGCCAACAATGAGCAGTTCTTC. This codes for CASSLANNEQFF.

This clone turned up a few times. The chain joins TRBV2 to TRBJ2-5; D might be TRBD2 (6 bases). Looked up from germline, CDR1 is SNHLY and CDR2 is FYNNEI. This CDR3 is 14 amino acids long. With 4 bases removed from V and 3 bases from J, the gap between germline ends came to 12 bases. CDR3 in amino acids: CASSGGEVEETQYF. CDR3 sequence (DNA): TGTGCCAGCAGTGGGGGGGAGGTGGAAGAGACCCAGTACTTC.

J is TRBJ2-7 and V is TRBV5-1; TRBD1 aligns across 7 bases. J gave up 3 bases and V 0 bases, and 9 bases lay outside the gene matches. Germline loops: CDR1 SGHRS, CDR2 YFSETQ. CDR3 length: 16 residues. CDR3: CASSLAGAGGLYEQYF. The CDR3 bases are TGCGCCAGCAGCTTGGCCGGGGCAGGGGGTCTCTACGAGCAGTACTTC.

V is TRBV7-2 and J is TRBJ2-1; the match to TRBD2 covers 7 bases. Looked up from germline, CDR1 is SGHTA and CDR2 is FQGNSA. There are 14 residues in the CDR3. V gave up 1 base and J gave up 14 bases; unmatched junction bases: 11. The CDR3 spells CASSLDLADPLEFF. The CDR3 bases are TGTGCCAGCAGCTTAGACCTAGCGGACCCTCTGGAGTTCTTC. Variable domain in full (rest from reference TRBV7-2 and TRBJ2-1): GAGVSQSPSNKVTEKGKDVELRCDPISGHTALYWYRQSLGQGLEFLIYFQGNSAPDKSGLPSDRFSAERTGGSVSTLTIQRTQQEDSAVYLCASSLDLADPLEFFGPGTRLTVL.

DNA of the CDR3: TGTGCCTGGGGGGGGCCTGGGGCCAACGTCCTGACTTTC. Translation: CAWGGPGANVLTF. The rearrangement uses TRBV30 and TRBJ2-6; the D call may be TRBD1 or TRBD2 (6 bases each). Germline V CDR1 and CDR2: GTSNPN, SVGIG (reference sequence). V lost 5 bases to trimming and J lost 2 bases, with 7 bases between them. The CDR3 is made up of 13 amino acids.

A note on this clone: Other DNA sequences of this sample code for an identical CDR3. V is TRBV29-1 and J is TRBJ1-2, with D possibly being TRBD1 (6 bases). This CDR3 region has 10 residues. The V and J ends lost 2 bases and 8 bases respectively, with 6 bases between them. The germline V gene encodes CDR1 SQVTM and CDR2 ANQGSEA. This CDR3 reads CSVETGGYTF. The CDR3, as DNA: TGCAGCGTTGAAACAGGGGGCTACACCTTC. The whole variable domain, remainder taken from reference TRBV29-1 and TRBJ1-2, is SAVISQKPSRDICQRGTSLTIQCQVDSQVTMMFWYRQQPGQSLTLIATANQGSEATYESGFVIDKFPISRPNLTFSTLTVSNMSPEDSSIYLCSVETGGYTFGSGTRLTVV.

V is TRBV19 and J is TRBJ2-2; 8 nucleotides agree with TRBD1. Germline lookup yields CDR1 LNHDA and CDR2 SQIVND (reference sequence). J gave up 6 bases and V 7 bases, and 1 base lay outside the gene matches. The CDR3 has 12 residues. The CDR3 sequence is CASKQGAGELFF. The CDR3 DNA sequence: TGTGCCAGTAAACAGGGGGCCGGGGAGCTGTTTTTT.

The rearrangement uses TRBV29-1 and TRBJ2-3, with 7 bases that match TRBD1. The germline gives CDR1 SQVTM, CDR2 ANQGSEA. The J segment lost 1 base and the V segment lost 6 bases, leaving 4 bases of the junction unmatched. The CDR3 runs to 13 residues. In DNA form, the CDR3 reads TGCAGCGTAAACACAGGGGGCACAGATACGCAGTATTTT. It codes for CSVNTGGTDTQYF.

V is TRBV7-9 and J is TRBJ2-3, with D maybe TRBD1 (5 bases). Germline CDR1 reads SEHNR; CDR2 reads FQNEAQ (reference sequence). This CDR3 is built from 14 residues. The V end lost 5 bases, the J end lost 2 bases, and 11 bases lay between the germline ends. CDR3 DNA: TGTGCCAGCAGCATCCGGACACTCACAGATACGCAGTATTTT. Its translation is CASSIRTLTDTQYF. Drawing the rest from reference TRBV7-9 and TRBJ2-3, the complete variable domain is DTGVSQNPRHKITKRGQNVTFRCDPISEHNRLYWYRQTLGQGPEFLTYFQNEAQLEKSRLLSDRFSAERPKGSFSTLEIQRTEQGDSAMYLCASSIRTLTDTQYFGPGTRLTVL.